This T cell receptor (beta chain) came from a study of blood T cell repertoires in COVID-19. Study information: PBMCs, B-cell-depleted T cells, or T cells were the source of the cDNA or gDNA that made up the material.

Under the authors' procedure: Nucleated cell number was recorded as an estimate derived from reference gene primer amplification. Here immunoSEQ multiplex PCR was the method, and the copy in TCRdb shows in-frame clones only, minus some. V, J and clone size derive from that table, while D and trimming were established from the DNA sequence. Among approximately 42,000 clones, around 80% were seen once, and the ten largest hold over 25%. The CDR3 loop spans 16 amino acids. The chain links TRBV21-1 to TRBJ2-7; the listed D gene, TRBD1, was not tested against the DNA. TRBV21-1 is given as a pseudogene. The sequenced material came from peripheral blood. The receptor was derived from a man older than 75 with acute or convalescent COVID-19. CDR3 sequence (DNA): TGTGCCAGCAGCAAGGACCGGACAGAATTCTCCTACGAGCAGTACTTC. Amino acids: CASSKDRTEFSYEQYF.